This entry describes one T cell receptor beta chain. The data originate from a study of T cell responses to AZD1222 COVID-19 vaccine. Here immunoSEQ multiplex PCR was the method, and the copy in TCRdb shows in-frame clones only, minus some. The table includes more than 70,000 clones, nearly 90% detected once. The germline gives CDR1 SGDLS, CDR2 YYNGEE. V gave up 3 bases and J gave up 8 bases, with 17 bases separating them. This CDR3 is 14 amino acids long. The receptor comes from an adult in good health. This chain uses TRBV9 with TRBJ1-2; D call uncertain. The specimen was peripheral blood, collected on day 0 of AZD1222 vaccination. CDR3 amino acids: CASSAPADPWGYTF. The CDR3 DNA reads as TGTGCCAGCAGCGCCCCGGCGGACCCCTGGGGCTACACCTTC.